A single sample is the source of the 18 T cell receptor beta chains below, sequenced in a study of CD8 T cells in Susac syndrome. After extraction with the RNeasy kit, about 0.45 to 1 ug of the RNA was reverse transcribed using random hexamers. MiXCR was run by TCRdb on the immunoSEQ multiplex PCR reads, yielding one entry per CDR3 protein. The table lists 150,000 to 200,000 distinct CDR3 sequences, about 95% of them singletons, with 0.085% to 0.11% in the top ten. The sample comprised CD4+ T cells from PBMCs. The receptors were sampled from a human donor in good health.

The CDR3 reads CSVEDLNRGLGEQFF. The CDR3 region has the DNA TGCAGCGTTGAAGACCTGAACAGGGGGCTGGGAGAGCAGTTCTTC. This rearrangement joins TRBV29-1 to TRBJ2-1; 9 nucleotides align to TRBD1. After removal of 0 bases from V and 10 bases from J, the junction contained 10 bases not matched to a gene. The CDR3 sequence is 15 residues long. Germline CDR1 reads SQVTM; CDR2 reads ANQGSEA.

V is TRBV20-1 and J is TRBJ2-6; no definite D call. Trimming removed 3 bases at V and 0 bases at J, with 6 bases between. CDR3 length equals 14 residues. From germline, CDR1 is DFQATT and CDR2 SNEGSKA (reference sequence). The CDR3 reads CSASVISGANVLTF. CDR3 nucleotides: TGCAGTGCTAGTGTCATCTCTGGGGCCAACGTCCTGACTTTC.

As DNA, the CDR3 is TGCGCCAGCAGCGATAGAGGACAGGTCCAAGAGACCCAGTACTTC. This sequence encodes CASSDRGQVQETQYF. V is TRBV5-1 and J is TRBJ2-5; TRBD1 aligns across 7 bases. In germline, CDR1 is SGHRS, CDR2 YFSETQ. The ends lost 4 bases at V and 1 base at J; junction bases unmatched: 7. This CDR3 spans 15 amino acids.

This clonotype was seen just once. The V call is TRBV5-4, the J call TRBJ2-1, with 9 bases aligning to TRBD2. Per the germline V gene, CDR1 is SGHNT and CDR2 is YYREEE (reference sequence). V lost 6 bases and J lost 9; bases outside the gene matches: 13. The CDR3 sequence is 15 residues long. DNA of the CDR3: TGTGCCAGCAACAAGAGGCGGGAGGGCCCTGGTGAGCAGTTCTTC. Protein product: CASNKRREGPGEQFF.

V and J are TRBV28 and TRBJ2-7; the D gene is possibly TRBD1 (5 bases). The CDR3 runs to 15 residues. Per germline, CDR1 MDHEN and CDR2 SYDVKM. Trimming removed 2 bases from V and 0 bases from J, with 11 bases in between. The CDR3, as DNA: TGTGCCAGCAGTTTAGACAGCTTCAGCTCCTACGAGCAGTACTTC. This gives the protein CASSLDSFSSYEQYF.

This clonotype appeared once. V usage is TRBV29-1 and J usage is TRBJ1-1; 7 nucleotides match TRBD1. CDR1 and CDR2 (germline): SQVTM, ANQGSEA. This CDR3 comprises 12 residues. Trimming at V came to 4 bases and at J to 7 bases, leaving 6 bases not matched to a gene. This CDR3 reads CSVVRQGDEAFF. CDR3 bases: TGCAGCGTTGTTCGACAGGGTGATGAAGCTTTCTTT.

The chain joins TRBV29-1 to TRBJ2-2; 11 bases line up with TRBD2. After removal of 4 bases from V and 4 bases from J, the junction contained 8 bases not matched to a gene. Germline CDR1 and CDR2: SQVTM and ANQGSEA. The CDR3 has 16 residues. CDR3 DNA: TGCAGCGTTGTCCCTAGCGGGAGGAGTCTCACCGGGGAGCTGTTTTTT. It translates to CSVVPSGRSLTGELFF.

The rearrangement joins TRBV6-5 to TRBJ2-1; 16 nucleotides align to TRBD2. V gave up 0 bases and J gave up 4 bases; unmatched junction bases: 6. The CDR3 is 19 amino acids. The V gene's germline CDR1 is MNHEY and CDR2 SVGAGI. This CDR3 reads CASSYSGGTSGRAYNEQFF. The CDR3 coding sequence is TGTGCCAGCAGTTACTCCGGGGGGACTAGCGGGAGGGCTTACAATGAGCAGTTCTTC.

This chain joins TRBV6-1 and TRBJ1-1; TRBD1 matches 12 bases. The CDR3 runs to 17 residues. Germline V lookup: CDR1 MNHNS, CDR2 SASEGT. The J segment lost 0 bases and the V segment lost 6 bases, leaving 8 bases of the junction unmatched. This CDR3 reads CASRGTGGDKLNTEAFF. In DNA form, the CDR3 reads TGTGCCAGCAGGGGGACAGGGGGCGATAAACTGAACACTGAAGCTTTCTTT.

The genes are TRBV24-1 and TRBJ2-3; TRBD1 is a possible D gene (5 bases). CDR3 length: 12 amino acids. CDR1 and CDR2 from the germline V gene are KGHDR and SFDVKD. The V end lost 7 bases, the J end lost 6 bases, and 10 bases lay between the germline ends. The CDR3 coding sequence is TGTGCCACCAGCCAGGGTCGGGATACGCAGTATTTT. Translation gives CATSQGRDTQYF.

The CDR3 sequence is CASSPLGGVAEAFF. In DNA form, the CDR3 reads TGTGCCAGCAGTCCCCTCGGGGGGGTCGCTGAAGCTTTCTTT. The J gene is TRBJ1-1, the V gene TRBV28, with a tentative D call TRBD1 (5 bases). The V end lost 5 bases, the J end lost 6 bases, and 16 bases lay between the germline ends. This CDR3 comprises 14 residues. In germline, CDR1 is MDHEN, CDR2 SYDVKM.

This clonotype was counted once. This chain links TRBV28 with TRBJ2-1; 12 bases line up with TRBD2. This CDR3 comprises 16 residues. V lost 4 bases and J lost 4; bases outside the gene matches: 5. CDR1 is MDHEN, CDR2 SYDVKM, per germline. The CDR3 DNA sequence: TGTGCCAGCAGTTCCCCCGGGACTAGCGGGTACAATGAGCAGTTCTTC. The encoded protein is CASSSPGTSGYNEQFF.

The rearrangement links TRBV30 to TRBJ1-4; TRBD1 matches 9 bases. The CDR3 runs 13 residues. J lost 8 bases, V lost 5 bases, and 6 bases had no gene match. Germline V gene lookup returns CDR1 GTSNPN and CDR2 SVGIG (reference sequence). The CDR3 DNA sequence: TGTGCCTGGGGACAGGGGAGGGGAGAAAAACTGTTTTTT. It yields the protein CAWGQGRGEKLFF.

The V gene is TRBV2, the J gene TRBJ1-2, with no clear D. The CDR3 is 11 residues long. Germline V lookup: CDR1 SNHLY, CDR2 FYNNEI. V was cut by 6 bases and J by 8 bases, with 10 bases left in between. CDR3 bases: TGTGCCAGCAGGATAGAGGGAGGCTACACCTTC. It specifies CASRIEGGYTF.

V and J are TRBV27 and TRBJ2-7, with TRBD1 matching 7 bases. Germline loops: CDR1 MNHEY, CDR2 SMNVEV (reference sequence). After removal of 7 bases from V and 4 bases from J, the junction contained 10 bases not matched to a gene. The CDR3 covers 14 residues. The CDR3 protein is CASKQQGRLYEQYF. CDR3 coding DNA: TGTGCCAGCAAACAACAGGGGCGTTTGTACGAGCAGTACTTC.

The chain uses TRBV27 and TRBJ1-3; D gene uncertain. V lost 5 bases, J lost 0 bases, and 11 bases lay in between. The CDR3 spans 15 residues. Per germline, CDR1 MNHEY and CDR2 SMNVEV (reference sequence). CDR3 sequence (DNA): TGTGCCAGCAGTCTAGATCCTTCCTCTGGAAACACCATATATTTT. Encoded protein: CASSLDPSSGNTIYF.

This sequence joins TRBV20-1 and TRBJ2-1, with 11 positions matching TRBD2. CDR3 length: 13 amino acids. Trimming took 7 bases from V and 6 from J; bases not matched to a gene: 5. Germline-derived CDR1 and CDR2 are DFQATT and SNEGSKA (reference sequence). The CDR3 DNA sequence: TGCAGTGTGGTCCTAGCGGGAGGCAATGAGCAGTTCTTC. The encoded protein is CSVVLAGGNEQFF.

This clonotype was seen more than once but under ten times. The genes are TRBV25-1 and TRBJ1-2; no definite D call. The germline CDR1 and CDR2 sequences are MGHDK and SYGVNS. The CDR3 covers 12 residues. Trimming removed 1 base at V and 5 bases at J, with 5 bases between. The CDR3 protein is CASSELGYGYTF. CDR3 DNA: TGTGCCAGCAGTGAATTGGGTTATGGCTACACCTTC.